This TCR beta chain stems from a study of blood T cell repertoires in COVID-19. Study as a whole: The United States, Italy and Spain provided the acute and convalescent COVID-19 samples. In each case, the material was cDNA or gDNA derived from T cells, B-cell-depleted T cells, or PBMCs.

In the original analysis: It was from reference gene primer amplification that nucleated cell counts were estimated. Assay used: immunoSEQ multiplex PCR; TCRdb lists only in-frame clones, some missing. Clone size and V and J calls were adopted from that table, with D and trimming inferred from the DNA. The top ten hold about 7% of the sample, which has around 25,000 clones, 65% to 90% seen once. The CDR3 is 13 amino acids. V was pared by 2 bases and J by 3 bases, with 8 bases between. Germline CDR1 is SGHRS and CDR2 is YFSETQ. Specimen: peripheral blood. The V call is TRBV5-1, the J call TRBJ2-5, with D possibly TRBD1 on 6 matching bases. This clonotype was obtained from a man between 65 and 85 years old with acute or convalescent COVID-19. CDR3 sequence (DNA): TGCGCCAGCAGCTTACCAGGGGAAGAGACCCAGTACTTC. Translation gives CASSLPGEETQYF.